These 10 T cell receptor beta chains came from one sample sequenced in a study of shared clonotypes between healthy human individuals. This table comes from immunoSEQ multiplex PCR, and its TCRdb copy is limited to in-frame clones, with some not included. The sample lists a few hundred thousand clones; roughly 96% were seen once. Naive-designated CD8 cells lacked CD45RO, were positively enriched for CCR7, and omitted terminally differentiated effector memory CD45RA+ cells. Sample: naive CD8+ T cells sorted from blood. The receptors stem from a woman aged 25 to 39 in good health.

Regarding this clone: At the DNA level, this CDR3 is encoded by other sequences in the same sample as well. The chain combines TRBV6-1 with TRBJ2-7; D not certain. Trimming left V 2 bases short and J 4 bases short, with 6 bases between. This CDR3 contains 12 residues. From germline, CDR1 is MNHNS and CDR2 SASEGT. This CDR3 reads CASSELGYEQYF. For the CDR3, the DNA is TGTGCCAGCAGTGAACTGGGGTACGAGCAGTACTTC.

This clone was detected once. The J gene is TRBJ2-2, the V gene TRBV7-8; no firm D call. Trimming removed 7 bases from V and 5 bases from J, with 17 bases in between. Germline V gene lookup returns CDR1 SGHVS and CDR2 FQNEAQ. CDR3 length: 15 residues. The CDR3 DNA is TGTGCCAGCACCCTCCCGGCGGATAGGACCGGGGAGCTGTTTTTT. It yields the protein CASTLPADRTGELFF. The variable domain in full, completed from reference TRBV7-8 and TRBJ2-2, reads GAGVSQSPRYKVAKRGQDVALRCDPISGHVSLFWYQQALGQGPEFLTYFQNEAQLDKSGLPSDRFFAERPEGSVSTLKIQRTQQEDSAVYLCASTLPADRTGELFFGEGSRLTVL.

The gene calls are TRBV25-1 and TRBJ1-1; D ambiguous. This CDR3 contains 12 residues. V was cut by 2 bases and J by 4 bases, with 5 bases left in between. Germline CDR1 reads MGHDK; CDR2 reads SYGVNS. CDR3 sequence reads: CASSEGFTEAFF. For the CDR3, the DNA is TGTGCCAGCAGTGAAGGATTCACTGAAGCTTTCTTT.

The V call is TRBV7-6, the J call TRBJ2-4; D is possibly TRBD1 or TRBD2 (5 bases each). Trimming pared 5 bases from V and 5 bases from J, leaving 16 bases between. The CDR3 is made up of 15 amino acids. CDR1 is SGHVS and CDR2 is FNYEAQ in the germline V gene. The CDR3 DNA reads as TGTGCCAGCAGCGCGGTTCTGGGGGTCGAAAACATTCAGTACTTC. This sequence encodes CASSAVLGVENIQYF.

V is TRBV9 and J is TRBJ2-1; TRBD1 matches at 8 bases. The CDR3 is made up of 15 amino acids. With V trimmed by 0 bases and J by 4 bases, 3 bases remained unmatched. Germline V gene sequence: CDR1 SGDLS, CDR2 YYNGEE. CDR3 region: CASSVEGTGYNEQFF. CDR3 coding DNA: TGTGCCAGCAGCGTAGAAGGGACAGGTTACAATGAGCAGTTCTTC.

In regard to this clone: Other DNA sequences of this sample code for an identical CDR3. The CDR3 nucleotides are TGTGCCAGCTCCCTAGCGGTCTCCTACGAGCAGTACTTC. Translated, it gives CASSLAVSYEQYF. The V gene is TRBV27, the J gene TRBJ2-7, with 7 bases that match TRBD2. J was trimmed by 0 bases and V by 8 bases; bases with no gene match: 4. CDR1 is MNHEY, CDR2 SMNVEV, per germline (reference sequence). CDR3 length equals 13 residues.

The V and J genes are TRBV2 and TRBJ1-4; no clear D. The length of the CDR3 is 14 residues. V was cut by 3 bases and J by 4 bases, with 9 bases left in between. Germline-derived CDR1 and CDR2 are SNHLY and FYNNEI. DNA for the CDR3: TGTGCCAGCAGTGACGGGCGGCGTAATGAAAAACTGTTTTTT. Its translation is CASSDGRRNEKLFF. The entire variable domain, with the rest obtained from reference TRBV2 and TRBJ1-4, is as follows: EPEVTQTPSHQVTQMGQEVILRCVPISNHLYFYWYRQILGQKVEFLVSFYNNEISEKSEIFDDQFSVERPDGSNFTLKIRSTKLEDSAMYFCASSDGRRNEKLFFGSGTQLSVL.

The J gene is TRBJ2-1, the V gene TRBV27, with TRBD2 identical over 10 bases. This CDR3 has 19 amino acids. The ends lost 5 bases at V and 0 bases at J; junction bases unmatched: 13. Germline V gene data show CDR1 as MNHEY and CDR2 as SMNVEV (reference sequence). The CDR3 here is CASSNQGTSVVSSYNEQFF. In nucleotides, the CDR3 is TGTGCCAGCAGTAACCAAGGGACTAGCGTCGTTAGCTCCTACAATGAGCAGTTCTTC.

The CDR3 coding sequence is TGTGCCAGCAGGGGACCAAACCTCCACAATGAGCAGTTCTTC. Protein: CASRGPNLHNEQFF. This chain joins TRBV27 and TRBJ2-1; D may be TRBD1 or TRBD2 (5 bases each). With 6 bases removed from V and 5 bases from J, the gap between germline ends came to 14 bases. Germline values: CDR1 MNHEY, CDR2 SMNVEV (reference sequence). The CDR3 is 14 amino acids.

J is TRBJ1-5 and V is TRBV7-8, with no clear D. CDR3 size: 14 residues. Germline CDR1 is SGHVS and CDR2 is FQNEAQ. V lost 3 bases and J 9 bases, leaving 15 bases between the germline ends. CDR3 nucleotides: TGTGCCAGCAGCTTGGAGGTTACATCATGGCCCCAGCATTTT. Its protein product is CASSLEVTSWPQHF.